The T cell receptor beta chain under discussion was sequenced for a study of blood T cell repertoires in COVID-19. The repertoire was sequenced with immunoSEQ multiplex PCR; TCRdb's copy has only in-frame clones and lacks some. The table shows about 130,000 clones, with roughly 91% occurring only once. The Seattle site enrolled patients during active infection and followed them longitudinally. Germline V lookup: CDR1 LNHNV, CDR2 YYDKDF (reference sequence). V lost 0 bases to trimming and J lost 5 bases, with 10 bases between them. The CDR3 contains 15 residues. The chain has TRBV15 and TRBJ1-4; D not certain. This clonotype originated in a man aged 55 to 70 with COVID-19, enrolled during active disease. What was sequenced was peripheral blood. The CDR3: CATSRDLENNEKLFF. CDR3 bases: TGTGCCACCAGCAGAGATCTGGAGAACAATGAAAAACTGTTTTTT.